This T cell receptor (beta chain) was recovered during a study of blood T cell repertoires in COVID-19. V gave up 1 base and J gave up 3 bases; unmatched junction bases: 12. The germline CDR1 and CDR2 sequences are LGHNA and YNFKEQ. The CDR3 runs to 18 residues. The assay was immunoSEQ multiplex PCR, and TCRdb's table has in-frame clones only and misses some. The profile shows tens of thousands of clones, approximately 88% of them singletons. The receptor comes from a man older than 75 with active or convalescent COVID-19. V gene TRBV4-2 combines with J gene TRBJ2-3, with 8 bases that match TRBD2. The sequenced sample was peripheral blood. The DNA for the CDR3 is TGTGCCAGCAGCCAAGCCACCGCGGGAGGAGAGGGGACAGATACGCAGTATTTT. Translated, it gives CASSQATAGGEGTDTQYF.